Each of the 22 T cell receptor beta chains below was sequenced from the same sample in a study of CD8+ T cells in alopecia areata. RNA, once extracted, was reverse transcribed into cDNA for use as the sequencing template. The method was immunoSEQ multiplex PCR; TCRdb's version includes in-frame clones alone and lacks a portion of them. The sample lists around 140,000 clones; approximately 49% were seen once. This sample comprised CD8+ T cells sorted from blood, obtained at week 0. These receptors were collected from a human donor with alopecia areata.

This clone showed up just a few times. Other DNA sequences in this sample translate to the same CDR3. In DNA form, the CDR3 reads TGTGCCAGCAGCTTGGGAGACACCGGGGAGCTGTTTTTT. Its translation is CASSLGDTGELFF. This chain connects TRBV5-6 to TRBJ2-2, with D uncertain. The CDR3 covers 13 residues. Trimming took 0 bases from V and 3 from J, leaving 3 bases between them. The germline V gene has CDR1 SGHDT and CDR2 YYEEEE. Drawing the rest from reference TRBV5-6 and TRBJ2-2, the complete variable domain is DAGVTQSPTHLIKTRGQQVTLRCSPKSGHDTVSWYQQALGQGPQFIFQYYEEEERQRGNFPDRFSGHQFPNYSSELNVNALLLGDSALYLCASSLGDTGELFFGEGSRLTVL.

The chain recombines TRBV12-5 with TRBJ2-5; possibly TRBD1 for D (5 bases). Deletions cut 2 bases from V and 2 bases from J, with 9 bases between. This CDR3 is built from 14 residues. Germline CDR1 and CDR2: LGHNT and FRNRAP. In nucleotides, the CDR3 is TGTGCTAGTGGTTTGAGGCCAGGGCAAGAGACCCAGTACTTC. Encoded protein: CASGLRPGQETQYF.

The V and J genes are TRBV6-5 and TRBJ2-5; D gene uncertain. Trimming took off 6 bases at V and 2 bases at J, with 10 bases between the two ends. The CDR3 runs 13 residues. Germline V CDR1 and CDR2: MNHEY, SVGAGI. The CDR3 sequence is CASSPSWQETQYF. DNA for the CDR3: TGTGCCAGCAGCCCGTCCTGGCAAGAGACCCAGTACTTC.

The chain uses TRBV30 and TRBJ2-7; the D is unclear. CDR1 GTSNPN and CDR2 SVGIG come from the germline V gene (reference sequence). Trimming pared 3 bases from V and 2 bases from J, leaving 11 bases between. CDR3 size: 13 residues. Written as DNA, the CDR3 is TGTGCCTGGAGGGGAAGGGAAACCTACGAGCAGTACTTC. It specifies CAWRGRETYEQYF.

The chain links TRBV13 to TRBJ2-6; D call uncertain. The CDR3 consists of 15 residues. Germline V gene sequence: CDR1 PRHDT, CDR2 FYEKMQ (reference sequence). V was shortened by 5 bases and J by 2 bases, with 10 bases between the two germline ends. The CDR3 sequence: CASSHRNAGANVLTF. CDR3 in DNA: TGTGCCAGCAGCCACAGAAACGCTGGGGCCAACGTCCTGACTTTC.

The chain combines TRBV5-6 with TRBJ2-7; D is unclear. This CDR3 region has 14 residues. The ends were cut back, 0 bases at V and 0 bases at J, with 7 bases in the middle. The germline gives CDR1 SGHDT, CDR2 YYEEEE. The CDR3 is CASSLAGNSYEQYF. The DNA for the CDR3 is TGTGCCAGCAGCTTGGCAGGCAACTCCTACGAGCAGTACTTC.

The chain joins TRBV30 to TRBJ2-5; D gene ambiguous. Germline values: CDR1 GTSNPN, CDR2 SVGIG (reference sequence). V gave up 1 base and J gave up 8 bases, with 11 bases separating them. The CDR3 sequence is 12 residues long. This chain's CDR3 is CAWSADLETQYF. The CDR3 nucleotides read TGTGCCTGGAGTGCCGACCTGGAAACCCAGTACTTC. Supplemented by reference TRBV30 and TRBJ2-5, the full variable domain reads SQTIHQWPATLVQPVGSPLSLECTVEGTSNPNLYWYRQAAGRGLQLLFYSVGIGQISSEVPQNLSASRPQDRQFILSSKKLLLSDSGFYLCAWSADLETQYFGPGTRLLVL.

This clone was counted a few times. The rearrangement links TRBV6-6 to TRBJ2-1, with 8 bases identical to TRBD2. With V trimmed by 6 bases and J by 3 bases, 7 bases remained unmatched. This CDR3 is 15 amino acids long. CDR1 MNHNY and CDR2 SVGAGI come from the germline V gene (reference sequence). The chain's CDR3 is CASSNSGGGYNEQFF. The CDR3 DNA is TGTGCCAGCAGCAACAGCGGGGGAGGCTACAATGAGCAGTTCTTC.

The CDR3 sequence is CASSLFGQGDQPQHF. The DNA for the CDR3 is TGTGCCAGCAGCCTCTTCGGACAGGGGGATCAGCCCCAGCATTTT. V is TRBV5-4 and J is TRBJ1-5, with TRBD1 matching over 10 bases. J was trimmed by 5 bases and V by 4 bases; bases with no gene match: 6. The CDR3 runs 15 residues. Germline loops: CDR1 SGHNT, CDR2 YYREEE (reference sequence).

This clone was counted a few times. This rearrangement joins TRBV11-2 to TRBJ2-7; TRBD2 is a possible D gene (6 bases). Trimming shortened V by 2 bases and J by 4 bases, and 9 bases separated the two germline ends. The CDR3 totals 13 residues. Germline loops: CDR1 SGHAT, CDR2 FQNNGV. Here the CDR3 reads CASSLQEGYEQYF. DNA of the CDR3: TGTGCCAGCAGCTTACAGGAGGGGTACGAGCAGTACTTC.

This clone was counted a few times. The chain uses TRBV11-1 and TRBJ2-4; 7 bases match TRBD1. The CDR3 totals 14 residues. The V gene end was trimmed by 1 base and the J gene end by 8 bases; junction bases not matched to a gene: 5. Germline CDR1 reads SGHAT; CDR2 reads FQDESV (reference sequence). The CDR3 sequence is CASSLETGTDIQYF. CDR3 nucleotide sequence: TGTGCCAGCAGCTTAGAGACAGGGACCGACATTCAGTACTTC.

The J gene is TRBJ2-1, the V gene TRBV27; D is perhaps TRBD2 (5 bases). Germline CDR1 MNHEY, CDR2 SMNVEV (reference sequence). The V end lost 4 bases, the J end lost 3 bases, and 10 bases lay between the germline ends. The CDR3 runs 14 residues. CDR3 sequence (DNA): TGTGCCAGCAGTTCCCCACTAGTCTACAATGAGCAGTTCTTC. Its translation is CASSSPLVYNEQFF.

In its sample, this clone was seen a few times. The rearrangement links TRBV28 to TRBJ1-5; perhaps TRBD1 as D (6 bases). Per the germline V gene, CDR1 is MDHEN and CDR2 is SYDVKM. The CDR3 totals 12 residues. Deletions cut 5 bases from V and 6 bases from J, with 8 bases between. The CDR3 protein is CASSQGGQPQHF. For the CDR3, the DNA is TGTGCCAGCAGTCAAGGGGGTCAGCCCCAGCATTTT.

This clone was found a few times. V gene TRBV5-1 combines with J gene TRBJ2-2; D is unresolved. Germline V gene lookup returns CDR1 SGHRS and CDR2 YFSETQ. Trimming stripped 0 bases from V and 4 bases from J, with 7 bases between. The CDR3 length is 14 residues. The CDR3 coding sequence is TGCGCCAGCAGCTTGGCCGGCTTCACCGGGGAGCTGTTTTTT. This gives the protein CASSLAGFTGELFF. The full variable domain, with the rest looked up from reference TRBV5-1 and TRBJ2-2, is KAGVTQTPRYLIKTRGQQVTLSCSPISGHRSVSWYQQTPGQGLQFLFEYFSETQRNKGNFPGRFSGRQFSNSRSEMNVSTLELGDSALYLCASSLAGFTGELFFGEGSRLTVL.

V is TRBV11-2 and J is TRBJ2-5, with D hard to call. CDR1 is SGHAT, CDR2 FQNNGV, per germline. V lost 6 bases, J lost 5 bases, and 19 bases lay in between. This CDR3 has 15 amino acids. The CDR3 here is CASSLTPESVETQYF. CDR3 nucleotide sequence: TGTGCCAGCAGTTTGACCCCCGAGTCGGTTGAGACCCAGTACTTC.

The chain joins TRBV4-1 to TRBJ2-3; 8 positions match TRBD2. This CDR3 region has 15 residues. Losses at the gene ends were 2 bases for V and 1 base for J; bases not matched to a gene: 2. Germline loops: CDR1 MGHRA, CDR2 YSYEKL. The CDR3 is CASSQSSGGTDTQYF. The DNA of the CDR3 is TGCGCCAGCAGCCAAAGTAGCGGGGGCACAGATACGCAGTATTTT.

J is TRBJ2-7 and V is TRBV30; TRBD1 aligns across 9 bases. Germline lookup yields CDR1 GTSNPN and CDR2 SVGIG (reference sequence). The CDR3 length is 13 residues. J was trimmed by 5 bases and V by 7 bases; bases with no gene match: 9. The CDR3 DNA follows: TGTGCCTTCTCCACAGGGGGCGAGGACGAGCAGTACTTC. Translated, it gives CAFSTGGEDEQYF.

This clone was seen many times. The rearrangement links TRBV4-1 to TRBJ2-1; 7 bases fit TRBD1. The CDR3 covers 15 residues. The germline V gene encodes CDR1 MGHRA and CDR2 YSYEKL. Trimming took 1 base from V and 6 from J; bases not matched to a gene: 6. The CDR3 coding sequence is TGCGCCAGCAGCCAAGGCGTAGGGGGCCTCAATGAGCAGTTCTTC. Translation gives CASSQGVGGLNEQFF.

CDR3 residues: CASSYPDGNQPQHF. The DNA for the CDR3 is TGTGCCAGCAGTTACCCGGACGGAAATCAGCCCCAGCATTTT. The chain couples TRBV6-6 to TRBJ1-5; no firm D call. CDR3 length: 14 residues. The ends were cut back, 2 bases at V and 4 bases at J, with 9 bases in the middle. From germline, CDR1 is MNHNY and CDR2 SVGAGI (reference sequence).

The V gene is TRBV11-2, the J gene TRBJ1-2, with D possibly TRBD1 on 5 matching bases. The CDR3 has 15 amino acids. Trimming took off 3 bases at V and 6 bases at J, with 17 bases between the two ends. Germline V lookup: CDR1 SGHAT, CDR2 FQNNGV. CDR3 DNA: TGTGCCAGCAGCTTTTCCTCCCGCAGGGCGGATGGCTACACCTTC. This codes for CASSFSSRRADGYTF.

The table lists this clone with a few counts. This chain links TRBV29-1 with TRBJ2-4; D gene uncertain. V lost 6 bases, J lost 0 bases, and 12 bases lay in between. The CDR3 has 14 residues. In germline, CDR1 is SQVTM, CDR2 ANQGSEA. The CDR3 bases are TGCAGCGTGATACCAAACCTAGCCAAAAACATTCAGTACTTC. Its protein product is CSVIPNLAKNIQYF.

In nucleotides, the CDR3 is TGCGCCAGCAGCTTCTATGAGACAGGAGACGGCTACACCTTC. Translated: CASSFYETGDGYTF. The chain carries TRBV5-1 and TRBJ1-2, with D perhaps TRBD1 (6 bases). The germline V and J ends were trimmed by 2 bases and 8 bases, with 16 bases remaining between them. This CDR3 has 14 amino acids. In germline, CDR1 is SGHRS, CDR2 YFSETQ. The full variable domain, its missing parts supplied by reference TRBV5-1 and TRBJ1-2, is KAGVTQTPRYLIKTRGQQVTLSCSPISGHRSVSWYQQTPGQGLQFLFEYFSETQRNKGNFPGRFSGRQFSNSRSEMNVSTLELGDSALYLCASSFYETGDGYTFGSGTRLTVV.